This T cell receptor (beta chain) was captured by sequencing in a study of cytomegalovirus exposure and HLA in healthy donors. Healthy individuals who donated bone marrow served as the donors. The PCR used 60 Vbeta and 13 Jbeta primers. Repertoires were generated with immunoSEQ multiplex PCR, while TCRdb's copy carries only in-frame clones and drops some. The sample records approximately 140,000 clones, 75% to 85% being singletons. CDR3 size: 18 residues. The germline CDR1 and CDR2 sequences are GTSNPN and SVGIG (reference sequence). The V gene end was trimmed by 1 base and the J gene end by 6 bases; junction bases not matched to a gene: 12.

Sequencing was done on a sample of PBMCs. V is TRBV30 and J is TRBJ2-1; 13 bases match TRBD2. The clonotype originates from a man aged 45-60 years in good health and CMV-seropositive. The CDR3 region has the DNA TGTGCCTGGAGTGACGGGACTAGCGGGATAGTATTCAGCAATGAGCAGTTCTTC. This sequence encodes CAWSDGTSGIVFSNEQFF.